This T cell receptor (beta chain) came from a study of cytomegalovirus exposure and HLA in healthy donors. General observations from the study: Equally common other TCR beta chains were less clonally expanded than HLA-associated ones, a later analysis found. The majority of TCR sequences were rare, yet some public TCRs appeared in many donors. In a later analysis, DRB1 alleles had the most associated TCRs; HLA-C alleles the fewest. Investigators reported 164 TCR beta chains as tied to cytomegalovirus.

The CDR3 contains 18 residues. This clone appeared once. Its antigen remains unknown. The study ran its PCR with 60 Vbeta and 13 Jbeta primers. Sequencing was performed with immunoSEQ multiplex PCR; in TCRdb, only in-frame clones are kept and a portion is missing. The table records 150,000 to 200,000 clones, around 77% of them present only once. The rearrangement joins TRBV1 to TRBJ1-5. TRBV1 is annotated as a pseudogene. This sequence originates from a woman aged 25 to 39 in good health and CMV-seronegative. Sequenced: PBMCs. CDR3 sequence reads: CTSSQERGQSDINQPQHF. CDR3 DNA sequence: TGCACCAGCAGCCAAGAAAGAGGGCAGAGCGACATCAATCAGCCCCAGCATTTT.